These T cell receptor beta chains were read from a single sample in a study of identical twins. From the 5' RACE reads, TCRdb called clonotypes with MiXCR, one entry per CDR3 protein. The sample holds 300,000 to 400,000 distinct CDR3 sequences, approximately 13% seen once. The same sample was also used in a study of yellow fever vaccine responses in identical twins.

The sample was CD8+ T cells sorted from blood. These receptors came from a woman under 30 in good health. Both conserved end residues are part of each CDR3. Each record gives: V gene, CDR3 protein.

>TRBV12-3/TRBV12-4
CATISGTGELFF
>TRBV18
CASSPVYNEQFF
>TRBV4-1
CASSQETGLGSYEQYF
>TRBV7-3
CASSWTGGNTEAFF
>TRBV7-8
CASSPPWTGVIGELFF
>TRBV28
CASSLGGVDGYTF
>TRBV20-1
CSASSTGGVRSEAFF
>TRBV12-3/TRBV12-4
CASSSDLSGSEKLFF
>TRBV24-1
CATSPGVEQFF
>TRBV2
CASSDRTASYEQYF
>TRBV28
CASSGENLSYNEQFF
>TRBV5-1
CASSLVVAGEQETQYF
>TRBV4-1
CASSPGTAHYGYTF
>TRBV10-3
CAISSGRTYEQFF
>TRBV27
CASSLSGGRYGYTF
>TRBV3-1
CASSLLGGLADYQETQYF
>TRBV29-1
CSVPTGADTQYF
>TRBV4-2
CASSLGLVGEQFF
>TRBV6-5
CASSYSGGPDPLPQFF
>TRBV4-2
CASSQDLLSSYNEQFF
>TRBV14
CASSHRRGLPYNEQFF
>TRBV28
CASSPPYGTVTDTQYF
>TRBV7-6
CASSPVPSGTYEQYF
>TRBV12-3/TRBV12-4
CASSNRLAGGLVSYEQYF
>TRBV20-1
CCARDRDSGDPWDQYF
>TRBV20-1
CSAINRGISF
>TRBV15
CATSTPGATEAFF
>TRBV24-1
CATSDTRLAGDANEQFF
>TRBV2
CASRGSGGDTQYF
>TRBV24-1
CATSDEDRAYTGELFF
>TRBV12-3/TRBV12-4
CASSVSGRDLNEQFF
>TRBV7-9
CASSATGDSTDTQYF
>TRBV4-1
CASSPGVAPNNEQFF
>TRBV15
CATSRGQGSAETQYF
>TRBV6-5
CASRGTVYGYTF
>TRBV20-1
CSAPTDGTQYF
>TRBV12-3/TRBV12-4
CASSRELLSYNEQFF
>TRBV9
CASTPPLGAYNEQFF
>TRBV11-3
CASSLRLAGGDNEQFF
>TRBV10-3
CAISGDRATGELFF
>TRBV15
CATSRAPQGAKNIQYF
>TRBV4-1
CASSLRTSGMTGELFF
>TRBV3-1
CAFRIRAPRDASTDTQYF
>TRBV5-1
CASSYGEGVQNIQYF
>TRBV7-8
CASSLALSIAGGEQFF
>TRBV12-3/TRBV12-4
CASSTTGGNQPQHF
>TRBV7-9
CASTDDTGELFF
>TRBV6-1
CASSIALGGDEQFF
>TRBV19
CASSIAGDFYNEQFF
>TRBV4-1
CASSYKAGLQETQYF
>TRBV6-5
CASSREVNTEAFF
>TRBV18
CASSPAGWGEQFF